This entry is about one T cell receptor beta chain. The entry originates in a study of blood T cell repertoires in COVID-19. Study overall: Donors in the United States, Italy and Spain gave samples during acute or convalescent COVID-19.

Produced via immunoSEQ multiplex PCR; TCRdb's table is partial and in-frame only. This sample has 100,000 to 150,000 clones, with around 89% found just once. The V and J ends lost 7 bases and 1 base, in that order; junction bases with no gene match: 2. CDR3 length: 13 amino acids. The germline V gene encodes CDR1 SQVTM and CDR2 ANQGSEA. The origin of this receptor is a woman in her sixties or seventies with COVID-19, enrolled during active disease. The sequencing sample was made of peripheral blood. V usage is TRBV29-1 and J usage is TRBJ2-2; 8 bases match TRBD1. The CDR3 DNA is TGCAGCGCGGGGACAGGGAACACCGGGGAGCTGTTTTTT. Protein product: CSAGTGNTGELFF.